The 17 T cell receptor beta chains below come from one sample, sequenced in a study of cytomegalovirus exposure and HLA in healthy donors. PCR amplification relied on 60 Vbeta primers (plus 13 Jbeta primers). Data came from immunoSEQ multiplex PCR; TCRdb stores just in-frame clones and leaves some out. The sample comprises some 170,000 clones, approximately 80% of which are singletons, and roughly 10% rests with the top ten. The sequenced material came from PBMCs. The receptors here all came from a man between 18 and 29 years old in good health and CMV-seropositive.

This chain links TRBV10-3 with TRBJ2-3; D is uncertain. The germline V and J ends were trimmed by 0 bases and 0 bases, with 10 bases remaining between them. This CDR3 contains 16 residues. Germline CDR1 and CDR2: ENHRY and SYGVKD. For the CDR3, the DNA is TGTGCCATCAGTGAGTCGAACATACCGAGCACAGATACGCAGTATTTT. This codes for CAISESNIPSTDTQYF.

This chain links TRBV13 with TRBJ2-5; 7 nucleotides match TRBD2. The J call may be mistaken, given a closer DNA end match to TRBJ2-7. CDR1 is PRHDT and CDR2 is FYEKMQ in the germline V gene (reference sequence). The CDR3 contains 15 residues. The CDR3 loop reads CASSLRAGTSYEQYF. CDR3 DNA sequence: TGTGCCAGCAGCTTAAGAGCGGGGACCTCCTACGAGCAGTACTTC.

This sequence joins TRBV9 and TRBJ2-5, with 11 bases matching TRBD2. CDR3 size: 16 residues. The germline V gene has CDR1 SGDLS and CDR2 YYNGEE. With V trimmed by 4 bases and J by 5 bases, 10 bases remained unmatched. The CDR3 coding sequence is TGTGCCAGCAGCCGGCTAGCGGGGGGTACTGGTGAGACCCAGTACTTC. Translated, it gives CASSRLAGGTGETQYF.

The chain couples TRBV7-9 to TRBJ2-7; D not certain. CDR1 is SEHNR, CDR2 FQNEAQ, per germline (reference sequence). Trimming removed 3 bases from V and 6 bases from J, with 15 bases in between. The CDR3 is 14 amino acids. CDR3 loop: CASSLVSPRSEQYF. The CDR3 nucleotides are TGTGCCAGCAGCTTGGTCAGCCCTAGGAGCGAGCAGTACTTC.

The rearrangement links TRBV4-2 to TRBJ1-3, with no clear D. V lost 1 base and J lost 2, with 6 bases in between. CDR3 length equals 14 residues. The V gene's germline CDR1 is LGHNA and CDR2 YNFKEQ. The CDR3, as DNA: TGTGCCAGCAGCCAAGGAACAGCTGGAAACACCATATATTTT. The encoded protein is CASSQGTAGNTIYF.

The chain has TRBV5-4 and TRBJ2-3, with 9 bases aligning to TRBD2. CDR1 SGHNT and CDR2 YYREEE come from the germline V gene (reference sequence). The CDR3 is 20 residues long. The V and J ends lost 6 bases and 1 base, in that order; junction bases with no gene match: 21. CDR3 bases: TGTGCCAGCACCATCGATCCACACGGAGGGCGGGGGGGTGGCACAGATACGCAGTATTTT. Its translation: CASTIDPHGGRGGGTDTQYF.

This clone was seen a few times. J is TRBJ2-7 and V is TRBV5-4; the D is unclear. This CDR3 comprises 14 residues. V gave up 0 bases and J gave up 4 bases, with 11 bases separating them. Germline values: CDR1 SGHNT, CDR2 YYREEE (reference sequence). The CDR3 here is CASSLGKEKYEQYF. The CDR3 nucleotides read TGTGCCAGCAGCTTGGGCAAAGAGAAGTACGAGCAGTACTTC. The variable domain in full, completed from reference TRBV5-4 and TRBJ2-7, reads ETGVTQSPTHLIKTRGQQVTLRCSSQSGHNTVSWYQQALGQGPQFIFQYYREEENGRGNFPPRFSGLQFPNYSSELNVNALELDDSALYLCASSLGKEKYEQYFGPGTRLTVT.

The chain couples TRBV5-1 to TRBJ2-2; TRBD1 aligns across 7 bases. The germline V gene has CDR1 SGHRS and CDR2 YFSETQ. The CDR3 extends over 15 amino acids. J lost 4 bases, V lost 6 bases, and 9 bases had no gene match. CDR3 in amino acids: CASKKGGDSTGELFF. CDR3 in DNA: TGCGCCAGCAAAAAAGGGGGCGATAGCACCGGGGAGCTGTTTTTT. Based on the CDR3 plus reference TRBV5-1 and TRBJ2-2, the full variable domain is KAGVTQTPRYLIKTRGQQVTLSCSPISGHRSVSWYQQTPGQGLQFLFEYFSETQRNKGNFPGRFSGRQFSNSRSEMNVSTLELGDSALYLCASKKGGDSTGELFFGEGSRLTVL.

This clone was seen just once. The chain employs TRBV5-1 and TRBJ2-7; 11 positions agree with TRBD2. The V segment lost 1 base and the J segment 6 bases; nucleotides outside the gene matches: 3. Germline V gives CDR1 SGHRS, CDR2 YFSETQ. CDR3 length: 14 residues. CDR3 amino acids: CASSLTSGSGEQYF. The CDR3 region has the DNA TGCGCCAGCAGCTTGACTAGCGGGAGTGGCGAGCAGTACTTC.

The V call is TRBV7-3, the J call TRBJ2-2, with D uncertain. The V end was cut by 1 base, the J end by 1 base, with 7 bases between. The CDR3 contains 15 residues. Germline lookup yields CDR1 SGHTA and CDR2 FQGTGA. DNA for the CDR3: TGTGCCAGCAGCTTAAACCACGGGAACACCGGGGAGCTGTTTTTT. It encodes CASSLNHGNTGELFF.

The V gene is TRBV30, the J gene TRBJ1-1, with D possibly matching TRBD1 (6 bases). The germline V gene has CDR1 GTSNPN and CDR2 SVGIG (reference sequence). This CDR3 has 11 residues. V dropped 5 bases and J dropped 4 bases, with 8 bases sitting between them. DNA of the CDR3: TGTGCCTGGGGCAGGGGCACTGAAGCTTTCTTT. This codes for CAWGRGTEAFF.

CDR3 nucleotides: TGTGCCAGCTCACCATCCGGACAGGTCCGAAACACCATATATTTT. Translating it yields CASSPSGQVRNTIYF. The chain carries TRBV18 and TRBJ1-3; 7 nucleotides match TRBD1. Germline V gene lookup returns CDR1 KGHSH and CDR2 LQKENI. This CDR3 comprises 15 residues. The V and J ends lost 2 bases and 5 bases, in that order; junction bases with no gene match: 6.

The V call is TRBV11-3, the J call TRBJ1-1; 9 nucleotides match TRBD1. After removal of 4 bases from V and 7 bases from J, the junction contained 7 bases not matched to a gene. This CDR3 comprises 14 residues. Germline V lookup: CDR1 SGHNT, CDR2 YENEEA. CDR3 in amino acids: CASSSRDRANEAFF. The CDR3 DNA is TGTGCCAGCAGCTCCCGGGACAGGGCAAATGAAGCTTTCTTT.

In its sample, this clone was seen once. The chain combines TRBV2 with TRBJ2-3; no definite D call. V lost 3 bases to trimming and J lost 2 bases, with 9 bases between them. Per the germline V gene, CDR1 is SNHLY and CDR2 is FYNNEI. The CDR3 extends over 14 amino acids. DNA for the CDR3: TGTGCCAGCAGTGACATTACTGTCACAGATACGCAGTATTTT. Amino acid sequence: CASSDITVTDTQYF. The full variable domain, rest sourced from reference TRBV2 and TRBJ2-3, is EPEVTQTPSHQVTQMGQEVILRCVPISNHLYFYWYRQILGQKVEFLVSFYNNEISEKSEIFDDQFSVERPDGSNFTLKIRSTKLEDSAMYFCASSDITVTDTQYFGPGTRLTVL.

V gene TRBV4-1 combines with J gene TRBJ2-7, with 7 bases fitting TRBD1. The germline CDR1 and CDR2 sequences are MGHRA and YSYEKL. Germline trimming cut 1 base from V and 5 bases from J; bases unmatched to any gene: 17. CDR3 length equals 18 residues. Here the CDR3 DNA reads TGCGCCAGCAGCCAAGGGGTAGGGGGCGGATTAGGAGCCAACGAGCAGTACTTC. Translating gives CASSQGVGGGLGANEQYF.

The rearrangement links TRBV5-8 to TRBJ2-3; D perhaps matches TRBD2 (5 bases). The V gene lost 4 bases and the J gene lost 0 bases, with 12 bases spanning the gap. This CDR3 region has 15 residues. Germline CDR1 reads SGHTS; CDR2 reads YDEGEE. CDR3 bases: TGTGCCAGCAGCCCCGGACTGGGGAGCACAGATACGCAGTATTTT. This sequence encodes CASSPGLGSTDTQYF.

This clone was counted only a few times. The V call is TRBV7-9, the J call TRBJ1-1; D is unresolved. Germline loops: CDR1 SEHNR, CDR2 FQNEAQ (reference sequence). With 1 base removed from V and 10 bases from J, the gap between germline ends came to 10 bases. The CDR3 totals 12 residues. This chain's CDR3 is CASSLGDKRAFF. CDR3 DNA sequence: TGTGCCAGCAGCTTAGGCGACAAACGAGCTTTCTTT.